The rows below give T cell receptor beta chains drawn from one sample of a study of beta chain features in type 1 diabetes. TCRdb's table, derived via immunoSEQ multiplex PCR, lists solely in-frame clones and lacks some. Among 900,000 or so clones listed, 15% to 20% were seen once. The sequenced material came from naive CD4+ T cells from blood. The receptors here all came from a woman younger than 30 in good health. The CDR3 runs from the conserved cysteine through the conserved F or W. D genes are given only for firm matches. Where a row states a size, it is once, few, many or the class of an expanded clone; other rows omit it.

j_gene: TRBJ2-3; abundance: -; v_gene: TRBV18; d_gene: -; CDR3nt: TGTGCCAGCTCACCACAGGGAATAGGCACAGATACGCAGTATTTT; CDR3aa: CASSPQGIGTDTQYF
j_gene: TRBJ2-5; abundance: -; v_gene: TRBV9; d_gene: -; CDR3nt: TGTGCCAGCAGCGCAGGGGGACTGGAAGAGACCCAGTACTTC; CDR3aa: CASSAGGLEETQYF
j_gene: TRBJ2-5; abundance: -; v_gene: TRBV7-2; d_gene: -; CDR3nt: TGTGCCAGCAGCTTCCAAGGGGGCGCGGGGAAAGAGACCCAGTACTTC; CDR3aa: CASSFQGGAGKETQYF
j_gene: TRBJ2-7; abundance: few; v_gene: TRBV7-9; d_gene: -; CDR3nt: TGTGCCAGCAGCACCCGAGGCAGGGACTACGAGCAGTACTTC; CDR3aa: CASSTRGRDYEQYF
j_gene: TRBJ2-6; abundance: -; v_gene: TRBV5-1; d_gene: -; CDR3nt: TGCGCCAGCAGGTCCTCTGGGGCCAACGTCCTGACTTTC; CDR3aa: CASRSSGANVLTF
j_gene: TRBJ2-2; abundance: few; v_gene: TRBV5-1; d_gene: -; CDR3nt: TGCGCCAGCAGCTTGCTTGAGGGGAGGAACACCGGGGAGCTGTTTTTT; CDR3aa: CASSLLEGRNTGELFF
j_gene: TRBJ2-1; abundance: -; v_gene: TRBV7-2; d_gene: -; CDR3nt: TGTGCCAGCAGCTTAGGTTGGGACGTATCCTACAATGAGCAGTTCTTC; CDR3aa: CASSLGWDVSYNEQFF
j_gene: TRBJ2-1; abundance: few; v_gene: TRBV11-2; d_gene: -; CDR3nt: TGTGCCAGCAGCTTAGCGGACAATGAGCAGTTCTTC; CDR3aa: CASSLADNEQFF
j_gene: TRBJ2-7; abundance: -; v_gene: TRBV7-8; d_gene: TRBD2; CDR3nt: TGTGCCAGCACGGGAACTAGCGGACCCGGAGGAACCTACGAGCAGTACTTC; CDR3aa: CASTGTSGPGGTYEQYF
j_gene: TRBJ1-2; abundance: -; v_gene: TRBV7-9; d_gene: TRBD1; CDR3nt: TGTGCCAGCAGTCCGGGGTCGACAGGGGGGTTTGGCTACACCTTC; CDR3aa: CASSPGSTGGFGYTF
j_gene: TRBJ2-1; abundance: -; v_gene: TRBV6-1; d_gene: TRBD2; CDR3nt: TGTGCCAGCAGGAAGGGGACTAGCGGGGTTAATGAGCAGTTCTTC; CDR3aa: CASRKGTSGVNEQFF
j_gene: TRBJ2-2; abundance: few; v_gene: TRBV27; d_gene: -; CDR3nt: TGTGCCAGCAGTTTATCTTCTGTTGTCCGGACTGGGGAGCTGTTTTTT; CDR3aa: CASSLSSVVRTGELFF
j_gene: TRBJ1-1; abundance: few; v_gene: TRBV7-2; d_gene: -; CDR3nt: TGTGCCAGCAGCTTAGCGGGACCCTTGAACACTGAAGCTTTCTTT; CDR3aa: CASSLAGPLNTEAFF
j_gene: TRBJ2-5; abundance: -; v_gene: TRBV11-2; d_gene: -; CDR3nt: TGTGCCAGCAGCTACTCCGGGACCCAAGAGACCCAGTACTTC; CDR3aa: CASSYSGTQETQYF
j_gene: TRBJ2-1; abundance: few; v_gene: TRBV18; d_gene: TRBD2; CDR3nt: TGTGCCAGCCTCACGTCAGGTGGGAGGGATCAGCAGTTCTTC; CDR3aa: CASLTSGGRDQQFF